This T cell receptor beta chain is drawn from a study of blood T cell repertoires in COVID-19. About the study: Specimens from acute and convalescent COVID-19 originated in the United States, Italy and Spain.

Profiled with immunoSEQ multiplex PCR; TCRdb holds only in-frame clones, not every one. The sample contains approximately 270,000 clones, around nine tenths of which appear only once. V was cut by 6 bases and J by 13 bases, with 19 bases left in between. Germline V gives CDR1 MDHEN, CDR2 SYDVKM. The CDR3 spans 14 residues. The clonotype was recovered from a man aged 25 to 40 with acute or convalescent COVID-19. The chain carries TRBV28 and TRBJ1-6; D might be TRBD1 (6 bases). Sequenced material: peripheral blood. CDR3 sequence: CASSRESGVVPLHF. CDR3 coding DNA: TGTGCCAGCAGCAGGGAGTCAGGGGTAGTGCCCCTCCACTTT.